The 16 T cell receptor beta chains in this list originate from one sample, sequenced in a study of blood T cell repertoires in COVID-19. The table came from immunoSEQ multiplex PCR; TCRdb's copy has only in-frame clones and leaves some out. Of roughly 150,000 clones listed, approximately 86% are singletons. The source material was PBMCs or T cells enriched from blood (not recorded which). The receptors derive from a woman in her 40s who had been exposed to COVID-19.

The chain joins TRBV6-5 to TRBJ1-5; a possible D gene is TRBD1 (6 bases). CDR1 is MNHEY and CDR2 is SVGAGI in the germline V gene. CDR3 length equals 14 residues. V gave up 10 bases and J gave up 6 bases, with 19 bases separating them. The DNA of the CDR3 is TGTGCCACCACCGCACAGGGATTTAGTCAGCCCCAGCATTTT. Translating it yields CATTAQGFSQPQHF.

This clone appeared a single time. CDR3 DNA: TGTGCCATCAGCACCGGGACAGGGGCTAACTACGAGCAGTACTTC. Its protein product is CAISTGTGANYEQYF. This sequence joins TRBV10-3 and TRBJ2-7; 10 nucleotides align to TRBD1. This CDR3 region has 15 residues. Germline values: CDR1 ENHRY, CDR2 SYGVKD. After removal of 6 bases from V and 3 bases from J, the junction contained 8 bases not matched to a gene.

The chain carries TRBV4-3 and TRBJ1-5, with D perhaps matching TRBD1 (5 bases). CDR1 and CDR2 (germline): LGHNA, YSLEER. CDR3 size: 13 residues. V was cut by 4 bases and J by 4 bases, with 8 bases left in between. CDR3 amino acids: CASSPRVNQPQHF. CDR3 DNA: TGCGCCAGCAGCCCCAGGGTTAATCAGCCCCAGCATTTT.

The chain has TRBV10-3 and TRBJ2-7; the match to TRBD2 covers 13 bases. The ends lost 3 bases at V and 5 bases at J; junction bases unmatched: 10. The CDR3 runs to 17 residues. Germline V gives CDR1 ENHRY, CDR2 SYGVKD. The CDR3 coding sequence is TGTGCCATCAGTGACTGGACTAGCGGGAGTACCCGTGACGAGCAGTACTTC. Translating it yields CAISDWTSGSTRDEQYF.

This clone was seen repeatedly, ten times or more. This chain's CDR3 is CASSPLGQGYEQYF. DNA for the CDR3: TGTGCCAGCAGTCCCCTGGGACAGGGTTACGAGCAGTACTTC. The chain carries TRBV28 and TRBJ2-7, with 9 bases that match TRBD1. CDR3 length: 14 residues. V lost 5 bases and J lost 4; bases outside the gene matches: 6. Germline V lookup: CDR1 MDHEN, CDR2 SYDVKM.

The chain couples TRBV4-3 to TRBJ1-6, with D maybe TRBD1 (5 bases). This CDR3 contains 13 residues. V was clipped by 0 bases and J by 13 bases, with 10 bases between them. Germline V lookup: CDR1 LGHNA, CDR2 YSLEER. The CDR3 sequence is CASSQDFRQPLHF. Written as DNA, the CDR3 is TGCGCCAGCAGCCAAGATTTCCGACAGCCCCTCCACTTT.

In its sample, this clone was seen a few times. The genes are TRBV5-1 and TRBJ2-7, with 8 bases aligning to TRBD1. This CDR3 has 15 amino acids. After removal of 0 bases from V and 6 bases from J, the junction contained 8 bases not matched to a gene. Germline values: CDR1 SGHRS, CDR2 YFSETQ. In DNA, the CDR3 is TGCGCCAGCAGCTTGGTTTCGGCAGGGGGCTCCGAGCAGTACTTC. It encodes CASSLVSAGGSEQYF.

The chain has TRBV19 and TRBJ1-1; the match to TRBD1 covers 8 bases. V lost 7 bases, J lost 2 bases, and 9 bases stayed unmatched. The CDR3 extends over 15 amino acids. The germline CDR1 and CDR2 sequences are LNHDA and SQIVND (reference sequence). CDR3 nucleotides: TGTGCCAGTACCCCGTTGACAGGGGTTAACACTGAAGCTTTCTTT. Amino acid sequence: CASTPLTGVNTEAFF.

This rearrangement joins TRBV2 to TRBJ1-2, with 7 bases matching TRBD1. V was clipped by 6 bases and J by 2 bases; unmatched bases: 6. Germline V CDR1 and CDR2: SNHLY, FYNNEI. The CDR3 is made up of 14 amino acids. CDR3 in amino acids: CASSVSGGNYGYTF. CDR3 DNA sequence: TGTGCCAGCAGCGTGTCAGGGGGAAACTATGGCTACACCTTC.

The chain employs TRBV15 and TRBJ1-5; 8 nucleotides line up with TRBD1. This CDR3 region has 15 residues. Trimming took 3 bases from V and 4 from J; bases not matched to a gene: 5. CDR1 is LNHNV and CDR2 is YYDKDF in the germline V gene (reference sequence). The CDR3 DNA reads TGTGCCACCAGCAGGGACAGGGTAACAAATCAGCCCCAGCATTTT. This encodes CATSRDRVTNQPQHF.

The gene calls are TRBV29-1 and TRBJ1-1, with 8 bases lining up with TRBD1. Germline V gene lookup returns CDR1 SQVTM and CDR2 ANQGSEA. V lost 6 bases, J lost 4 bases, and 7 bases stayed unmatched. The CDR3 runs to 13 residues. Written as DNA, the CDR3 is TGCAGCGTGACAGGGGATCCGGGCACTGAAGCTTTCTTT. Amino acids: CSVTGDPGTEAFF.

The chain recombines TRBV6-5 with TRBJ1-1; TRBD1 matches 10 bases. CDR1 is MNHEY and CDR2 is SVGAGI in the germline V gene. V shed 8 bases, J shed 11 bases, and the junction held 11 bases outside the gene matches. The length of the CDR3 is 13 residues. DNA for the CDR3: TGTGCCAGCGCGCCGGGACAGGGGCTATTGGCTTTCTTT. It specifies CASAPGQGLLAFF.

This chain joins TRBV5-1 and TRBJ2-2, with TRBD2 identical over 9 bases. There are 16 residues in the CDR3. Germline CDR1 and CDR2: SGHRS and YFSETQ. Trimming removed 6 bases from V and 4 bases from J; junction bases left unmatched: 10. Here the CDR3 DNA reads TGCGCCAGCAATTTAGCGGGAGCGACGAGCACCGGGGAGCTGTTTTTT. The encoded protein is CASNLAGATSTGELFF. Combining the CDR3 with reference TRBV5-1 and TRBJ2-2 gives the whole variable domain KAGVTQTPRYLIKTRGQQVTLSCSPISGHRSVSWYQQTPGQGLQFLFEYFSETQRNKGNFPGRFSGRQFSNSRSEMNVSTLELGDSALYLCASNLAGATSTGELFFGEGSRLTVL.

The V and J genes are TRBV3-1 (or the pseudogene TRBV3-2) and TRBJ2-1, with unresolved D. Germline V lookup: CDR1 LGHDT, CDR2 YNNKEL (reference sequence). The CDR3 has 15 residues. Trimming pared 2 bases from V and 1 base from J, leaving 9 bases between. The CDR3 nucleotides are TGTGCCAGCAGCCAAAGCGCGAGATCCTACAATGAGCAGTTCTTC. This gives the protein CASSQSARSYNEQFF.

This clone was seen just once. The rearrangement links TRBV2 to TRBJ1-1; a possible D gene is TRBD1 (6 bases). The V and J ends lost 6 bases and 5 bases respectively, with 13 bases between them. The germline CDR1 and CDR2 sequences are SNHLY and FYNNEI. The CDR3 is 13 amino acids. The CDR3: CASRANRETEAFF. The CDR3, as DNA: TGTGCCAGCAGGGCTAACAGGGAGACTGAAGCTTTCTTT. Full variable domain (outside the CDR3, taken from reference TRBV2 and TRBJ1-1): EPEVTQTPSHQVTQMGQEVILRCVPISNHLYFYWYRQILGQKVEFLVSFYNNEISEKSEIFDDQFSVERPDGSNFTLKIRSTKLEDSAMYFCASRANRETEAFFGQGTRLTVV.

This chain joins TRBV6-2 or TRBV6-3 and TRBJ1-2; D may be TRBD1 (6 bases). CDR1 MNHEY and CDR2 SVGEGT come from the germline V gene. With 6 bases removed from V and 3 bases from J, the gap between germline ends came to 26 bases. The CDR3 loop spans 18 amino acids. The CDR3 region is CASSLTYGTLTSDYGYTF. CDR3 coding DNA: TGTGCCAGCAGCCTCACCTACGGGACACTAACCTCCGACTATGGCTACACCTTC.